This note documents a single T cell receptor (beta chain) sequence. In the original workflow: From reference gene primer amplification, estimates of nucleated cell counts were derived. TCRdb's copy holds only in-frame clones and misses some; the assay was immunoSEQ multiplex PCR. The V and J calls and the clone size are those of that table, but D and trimming were determined from the DNA. This table holds a few hundred thousand clones, over 75% found once. V trimming: 6 bases; J trimming: 2 bases; junction bases outside the gene matches: 8. This CDR3 contains 15 residues. In germline, CDR1 is GTSNPN, CDR2 SVGIG (reference sequence). Clinical histories supplied by participants themselves formed the basis of cohort assignment. This specimen belongs to a study of blood T cell repertoires in COVID-19. Background on the study: Donors in the United States, Italy and Spain gave samples during acute or convalescent COVID-19. From T cells, B-cell-depleted T cells, or PBMCs came the material, which was cDNA or gDNA.

The sequence was collected from a man aged 25-45 years who had recovered from COVID-19. V usage is TRBV30 and J usage is TRBJ1-5; 9 bases are shared with TRBD1. The source material was PBMCs or T cells enriched from blood (not recorded which). DNA of the CDR3: TGTGCCTGCAATCCGGGACAGGGTGGCAATCAGCCCCAGCATTTT. This encodes CACNPGQGGNQPQHF. Filled out from reference TRBV30 and TRBJ1-5, the complete variable domain reads SQTIHQWPATLVQPVGSPLSLECTVEGTSNPNLYWYRQAAGRGLQLLFYSVGIGQISSEVPQNLSASRPQDRQFILSSKKLLLSDSGFYLCACNPGQGGNQPQHFGDGTRLSIL.